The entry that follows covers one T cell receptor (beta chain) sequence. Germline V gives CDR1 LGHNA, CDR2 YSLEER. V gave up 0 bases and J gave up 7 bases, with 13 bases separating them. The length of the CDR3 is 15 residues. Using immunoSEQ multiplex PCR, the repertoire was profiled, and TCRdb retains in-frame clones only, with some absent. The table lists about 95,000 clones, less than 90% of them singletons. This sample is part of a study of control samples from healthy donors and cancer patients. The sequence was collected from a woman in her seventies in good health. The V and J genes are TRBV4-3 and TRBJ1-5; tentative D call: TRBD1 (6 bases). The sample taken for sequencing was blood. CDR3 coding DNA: TGCGCCAGCAGCCAAGATACACAGGGTGGCCAGCCCCAGCATTTT. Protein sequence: CASSQDTQGGQPQHF.